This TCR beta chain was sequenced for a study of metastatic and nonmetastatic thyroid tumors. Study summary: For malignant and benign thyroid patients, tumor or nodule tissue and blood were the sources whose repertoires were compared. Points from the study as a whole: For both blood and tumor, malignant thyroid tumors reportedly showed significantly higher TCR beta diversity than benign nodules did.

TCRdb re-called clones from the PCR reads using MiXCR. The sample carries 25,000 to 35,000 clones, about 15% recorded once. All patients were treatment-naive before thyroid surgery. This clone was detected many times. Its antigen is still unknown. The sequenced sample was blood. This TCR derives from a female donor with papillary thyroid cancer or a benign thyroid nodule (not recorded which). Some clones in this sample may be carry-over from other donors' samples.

In nucleotides, the CDR3 is TGTGCCAGCAGTAAAACAACAAGGAACACTGAAGCTTTCTTT. Translated, it gives CASSKTTRNTEAFF. The genes are TRBV6-1 and TRBJ1-1, with unresolved D. V lost 5 bases, J lost 1 base, and 11 bases lay in between. Germline V gene data show CDR1 as MNHNS and CDR2 as SASEGT. The CDR3 has 14 residues.